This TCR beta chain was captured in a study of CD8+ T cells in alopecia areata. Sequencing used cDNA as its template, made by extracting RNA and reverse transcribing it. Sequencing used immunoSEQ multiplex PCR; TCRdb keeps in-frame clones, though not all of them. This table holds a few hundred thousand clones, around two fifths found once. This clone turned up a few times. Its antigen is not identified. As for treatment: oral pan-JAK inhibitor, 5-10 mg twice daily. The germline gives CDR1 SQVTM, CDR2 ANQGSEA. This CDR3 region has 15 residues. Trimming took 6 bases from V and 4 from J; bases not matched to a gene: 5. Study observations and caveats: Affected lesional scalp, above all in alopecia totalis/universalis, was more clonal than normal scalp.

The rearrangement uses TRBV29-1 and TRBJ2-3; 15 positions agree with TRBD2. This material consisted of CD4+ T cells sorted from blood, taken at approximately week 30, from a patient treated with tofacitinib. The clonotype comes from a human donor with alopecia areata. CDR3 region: CSVGTSGRRADTQYF. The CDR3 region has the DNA TGCAGCGTAGGGACTAGCGGGAGGAGGGCAGATACGCAGTATTTT.